This is a list of T cell receptor beta chains from one sample in a study of cytomegalovirus exposure and HLA in healthy donors. The assay was immunoSEQ multiplex PCR, and TCRdb's table has in-frame clones only and misses some. The sample records 180,000 or so clones, 75% to 85% being singletons. Sequenced: PBMCs. All receptors come from a man between 18 and 29 years old in good health and CMV-seronegative. Each CDR3 is given with its conserved first and last residue. A D gene is named only where the DNA matches it firmly. Rows give clone size only sometimes, using once, few, many, or a class for an expanded clone.

size: -; J: TRBJ1-1; V: TRBV19; D: -; CDR3: CASSRVSRTEAFF; DNA: TGTGCCAGTAGTAGGGTATCTAGGACTGAAGCTTTCTTT
size: -; J: TRBJ1-2; V: TRBV19; D: -; CDR3: CASTTGFRGPLNYGYTF; DNA: TGTGCCAGTACCACGGGATTCCGGGGTCCCCTTAACTATGGCTACACCTTC
size: -; J: TRBJ1-1; V: TRBV5-1; D: TRBD1; CDR3: CASSFRGRGEAFF; DNA: TGCGCCAGCAGCTTCAGGGGGCGGGGTGAAGCTTTCTTT
size: -; J: TRBJ1-1; V: TRBV6-5; D: -; CDR3: CASSYTGHPGAFF; DNA: TGTGCCAGCAGTTACACGGGACATCCGGGAGCTTTCTTT
size: -; J: TRBJ1-5; V: TRBV28; D: TRBD1; CDR3: CATKQGDLSNQPQHF; DNA: TGTGCCACCAAGCAGGGGGATTTGAGCAATCAGCCCCAGCATTTT
size: -; J: TRBJ1-3; V: TRBV28; D: -; CDR3: CASEEGDHGNTIYF; DNA: TGTGCCAGCGAGGAAGGGGATCACGGAAACACCATATATTTT
size: -; J: TRBJ1-2; V: TRBV19; D: -; CDR3: CASTRQANNYGYTF; DNA: TGTGCCAGTACCCGACAAGCTAATAACTATGGCTACACCTTC
size: -; J: TRBJ2-1; V: TRBV27; D: -; CDR3: CASNLDSWDEQFF; DNA: TGTGCCAGCAACTTAGACTCGTGGGATGAGCAGTTCTTC
size: -; J: TRBJ1-1; V: TRBV28; D: TRBD1; CDR3: CASTGTGGFMNTEAFF; DNA: TGTGCCAGCACTGGGACAGGGGGGTTCATGAACACTGAAGCTTTCTTT
size: -; J: TRBJ2-7; V: TRBV27; D: TRBD2; CDR3: CASRPGTTYEQYF; DNA: TGTGCCAGCAGGCCTGGGACTACCTACGAGCAGTACTTC
size: few; J: TRBJ2-1; V: TRBV7-9; D: -; CDR3: CASSSRVGPPRNEQFF; DNA: TGTGCCAGCAGTTCCCGGGTGGGGCCCCCTCGTAATGAGCAGTTCTTC
size: -; J: TRBJ1-6; V: TRBV30; D: -; CDR3: CAWSVLQGGNSPLHF; DNA: TGTGCCTGGAGTGTACTGCAGGGAGGGAATTCACCCCTCCACTTT
size: -; J: TRBJ2-3; V: TRBV5-1; D: -; CDR3: CASSPTITDTQYF; DNA: TGCGCCAGCAGCCCGACTATTACAGATACGCAGTATTTT
size: -; J: TRBJ1-2; V: TRBV19; D: -; CDR3: CASISGEHGYTF; DNA: TGTGCCAGTATCTCGGGGGAACATGGCTACACCTTC
size: once; J: TRBJ2-5; V: TRBV27; D: TRBD2; CDR3: CASSVGLARETQYF; DNA: TGTGCCAGCAGTGTGGGACTAGCGAGGGAGACCCAGTACTTC
size: -; J: TRBJ2-2; V: TRBV6-1; D: TRBD1; CDR3: CASGRDRMNGELFF; DNA: TGTGCCAGCGGACGGGACAGAATGAACGGGGAGCTGTTTTTT
size: -; J: TRBJ2-7; V: TRBV28; D: -; CDR3: CASSPVEGRRSYEQYF; DNA: TGTGCCAGCAGCCCAGTGGAGGGGCGACGCTCCTACGAGCAGTACTTC
size: -; J: TRBJ2-7; V: TRBV7-2; D: -; CDR3: CASSLEAGAYEQYF; DNA: TGTGCCAGCAGCTTAGAAGCAGGGGCCTACGAGCAGTACTTC
size: few; J: TRBJ2-1; V: TRBV25-1; D: TRBD2; CDR3: CASRRGGRINEQFF; DNA: TGTGCCAGCAGGAGGGGCGGGAGAATAAATGAGCAGTTCTTC
size: -; J: TRBJ1-1; V: TRBV6-5; D: -; CDR3: CASSGRKADTEAFF; DNA: TGTGCCAGCAGTGGCCGCAAAGCGGACACTGAAGCTTTCTTT
size: -; J: TRBJ2-3; V: TRBV28; D: TRBD2; CDR3: CASSLVGEGVGDTQYF; DNA: TGTGCCAGCAGTTTAGTCGGGGAGGGTGTCGGGGATACGCAGTATTTT
size: -; J: TRBJ2-1; V: TRBV27; D: -; CDR3: CASLRGAENNEQFF; DNA: TGTGCCAGCCTCCGGGGGGCTGAAAACAATGAGCAGTTCTTC
size: -; J: TRBJ1-3; V: TRBV10-3; D: TRBD1; CDR3: CATWTGPGATIYF; DNA: TGTGCCACCTGGACAGGGCCCGGAGCGACCATATATTTT
size: once; J: TRBJ1-1; V: TRBV5-1; D: TRBD1; CDR3: CASSGLTGEGPTEAFF; DNA: TGCGCCAGCAGCGGGCTGACAGGGGAGGGACCCACTGAAGCTTTCTTT
size: -; J: TRBJ1-2; V: TRBV6-1; D: TRBD1; CDR3: CATRGQGNRGYTF; DNA: TGTGCCACGCGGGGACAGGGGAATCGCGGCTACACCTTC
size: -; J: TRBJ2-5; V: TRBV11-2; D: TRBD2; CDR3: CASSLGGLAGGETQYF; DNA: TGTGCCAGCAGCTTAGGGGGGCTAGCGGGGGGTGAGACCCAGTACTTC
size: -; J: TRBJ2-7; V: TRBV4-1; D: TRBD2; CDR3: CASSQERGGSYEQYF; DNA: TGCGCCAGCAGCCAAGAGCGGGGGGGCTCCTACGAGCAGTACTTC
size: -; J: TRBJ1-5; V: TRBV7-2; D: -; CDR3: CASSPRTTYSNQPQHF; DNA: TGTGCCAGCAGCCCCCGGACAACTTATAGCAATCAGCCCCAGCATTTT
size: -; J: TRBJ2-1; V: TRBV29-1; D: TRBD1; CDR3: CSVERRDRGYNEQFF; DNA: TGCAGCGTTGAACGAAGGGACAGGGGCTACAATGAGCAGTTCTTC
size: -; J: TRBJ1-1; V: TRBV7-3; D: -; CDR3: CASAQGWNTEAFF; DNA: TGTGCCAGCGCACAGGGATGGAACACTGAAGCTTTCTTT
size: -; J: TRBJ1-1; V: TRBV5-6; D: -; CDR3: CASSSTGRNTEAFF; DNA: TGTGCCAGCAGCTCGACAGGCCGGAACACTGAAGCTTTCTTT